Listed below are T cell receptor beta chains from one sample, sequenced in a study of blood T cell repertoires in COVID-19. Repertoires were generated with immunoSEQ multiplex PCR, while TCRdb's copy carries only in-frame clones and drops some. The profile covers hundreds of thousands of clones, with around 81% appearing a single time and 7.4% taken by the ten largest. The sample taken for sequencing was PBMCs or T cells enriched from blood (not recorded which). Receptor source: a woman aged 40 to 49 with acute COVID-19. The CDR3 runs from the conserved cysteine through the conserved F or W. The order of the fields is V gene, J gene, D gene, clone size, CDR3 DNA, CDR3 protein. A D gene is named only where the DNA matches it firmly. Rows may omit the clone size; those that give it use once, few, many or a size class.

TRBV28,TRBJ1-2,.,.,TGTGCCAGCACCCTGTCAGGAATACTCTATGGCTACACCTTC,CASTLSGILYGYTF
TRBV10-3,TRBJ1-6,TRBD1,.,TGTGCCACGAAGCGCTCCGGGACAGGGGATTCACCCCTCCACTTT,CATKRSGTGDSPLHF
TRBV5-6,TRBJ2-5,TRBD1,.,TGTGCCAGCAGCACCTACTCCGGGACAGGAGGAGAGACCCAGTACTTC,CASSTYSGTGGETQYF
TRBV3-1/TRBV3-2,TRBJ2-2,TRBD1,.,TGTGCCAGCAGCCAAGGATACAGGGGGGACACCGGGGAGCTGTTTTTT,CASSQGYRGDTGELFF
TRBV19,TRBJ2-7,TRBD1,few,TGTGCCAGTAGCCAAAGGACAGGGTGGGAGCAGTACTTC,CASSQRTGWEQYF
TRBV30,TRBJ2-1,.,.,TGTGCCTGGAGTGTCCAGACAGGTTCAAGGCAGTTCTTC,CAWSVQTGSRQFF
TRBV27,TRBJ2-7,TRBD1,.,TGTGCCAGCAGTCCTGGACAGGGAAGGGCCTACGAGCAGTACTTC,CASSPGQGRAYEQYF
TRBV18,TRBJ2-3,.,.,TGTGCCAGCTCACCCACCACGGGTTTCGCAGATACGCAGTATTTT,CASSPTTGFADTQYF
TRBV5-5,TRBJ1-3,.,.,TGTGCCAGCAGCCGAATTTTAAGCCTCTCTGGAAACACCATATATTTT,CASSRILSLSGNTIYF
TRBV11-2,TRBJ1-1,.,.,TGTGCCAGCAGCTTAGAGGGCAGGGGGAACACTGAAGCTTTCTTT,CASSLEGRGNTEAFF
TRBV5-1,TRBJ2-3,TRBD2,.,TGCGCCAGCAGCTTGGAGGGACTAGCGGGCACAGATACGCAGTATTTT,CASSLEGLAGTDTQYF
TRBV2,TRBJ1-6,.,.,TGTGCCAGCAGGGACAGCTCAAATTCACCCCTCCACTTT,CASRDSSNSPLHF
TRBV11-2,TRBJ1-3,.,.,TGTGCCAGCAGCTTGTTGGACAGCTCTGGAAACACCATATATTTT,CASSLLDSSGNTIYF
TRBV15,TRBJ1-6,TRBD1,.,TGTGCCACCAGCAGAGATCGAGGTCCAGGGGGCACCCGGCTCTCCTATAATTCACCCCTCCACTTT,CATSRDRGPGGTRLSYNSPLHF
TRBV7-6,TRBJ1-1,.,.,TGTGCCAGCAGCTCACAAGAATCCTCCCCCGAAGCTTTCTTT,CASSSQESSPEAFF
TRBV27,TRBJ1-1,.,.,TGTGCCAGCAGCGGGGGGGCGAACACTGAAGCTTTCTTT,CASSGGANTEAFF
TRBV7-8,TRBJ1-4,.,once,TGTGCCAGCACCCCCAGGGAGGGAGAGGGAAAACTGTTTTTT,CASTPREGEGKLFF
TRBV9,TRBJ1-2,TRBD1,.,TGTGCCAGCAGCGTGGAGGACAGGGGGCGCGATGGCTACACCTTC,CASSVEDRGRDGYTF
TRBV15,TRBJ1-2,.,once,TGTGCCACCAGCAGAGATACCGGTGGCTACACCTTC,CATSRDTGGYTF
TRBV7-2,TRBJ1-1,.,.,TGTGCCAGCAGCTTAGTAGCAGCAGTTAACACTGAAGCTTTCTTT,CASSLVAAVNTEAFF
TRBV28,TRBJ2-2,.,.,TGTGCCAGCAATACCCAACCCGCACAGGGCTCGAACACCGGGGAGCTGTTTTTT,CASNTQPAQGSNTGELFF
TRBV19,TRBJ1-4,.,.,TGTGCCAGTAAGGGAGGGATGGGGACTAATGAAAAACTGTTTTTT,CASKGGMGTNEKLFF
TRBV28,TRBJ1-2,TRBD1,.,TGTGCCAGCAGTTCTGGACAGGGTCGTAATCGCTACACCTTC,CASSSGQGRNRYTF
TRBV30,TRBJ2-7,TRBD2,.,TGTGCCTGGAGTGTACGGACTAGCGGGAGAAGGTACGAGCAGTACTTC,CAWSVRTSGRRYEQYF
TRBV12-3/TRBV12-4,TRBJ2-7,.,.,TGTGCCAGCAGTCCCGGGACACCCTACGAGCAGTACTTC,CASSPGTPYEQYF
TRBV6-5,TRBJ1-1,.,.,TGTGCCAGCAGTTACACCCCGCGGAGGGAGAACACTGAAGCTTTCTTT,CASSYTPRRENTEAFF
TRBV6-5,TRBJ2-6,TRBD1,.,TGTGCCAGCAGGGGGACAGGGGGGGCCAACGTCCTGACTTTC,CASRGTGGANVLTF
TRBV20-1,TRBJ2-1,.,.,TGCAGTGCTAGTAATACAGGTCGTGGCGTCAATGAGCAGTTCTTC,CSASNTGRGVNEQFF
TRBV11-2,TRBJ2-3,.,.,TGTGCCAGCAGCTTAGCCGGAGATACGCAGTATTTT,CASSLAGDTQYF
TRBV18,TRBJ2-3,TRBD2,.,TGTGCCAGCTCACCACCCACGGCTAGCGGGGTCACAGATACGCAGTATTTT,CASSPPTASGVTDTQYF
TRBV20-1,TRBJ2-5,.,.,TGCAGTGCTGCGAAAGAGACCCAGTACTTC,CSAAKETQYF
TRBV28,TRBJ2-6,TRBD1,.,TGTGCCAGCAGCCCGGGACAGGGGGCGGGAGGGGCCAACGTCCTGACTTTC,CASSPGQGAGGANVLTF
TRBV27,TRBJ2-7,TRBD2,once,TGTGCCAGCAGGAGGGTTTGGACTAGCGGACCCTACGAGCAGTACTTC,CASRRVWTSGPYEQYF
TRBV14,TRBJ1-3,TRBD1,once,TGTGCCAGCAGCCAAAGGGACCACAGGGGGAACACCATATATTTT,CASSQRDHRGNTIYF
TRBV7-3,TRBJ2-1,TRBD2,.,TGTGCCAGCAGCCGTAGCGGGGTGTGGAATGAGCAGTTCTTC,CASSRSGVWNEQFF
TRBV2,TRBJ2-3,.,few,TGTGCCAGCAGCCCAGACACAGATACGCAGTATTTT,CASSPDTDTQYF
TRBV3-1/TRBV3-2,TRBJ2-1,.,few,TGTGCCAGCAGCCAGAAGGGAAGGACAGAGCAGTTCTTC,CASSQKGRTEQFF
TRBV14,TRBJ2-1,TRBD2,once,TGTGCCAGCAGCCATCATAGCGGGAGGCCGAGGAATGAGCAGTTCTTC,CASSHHSGRPRNEQFF
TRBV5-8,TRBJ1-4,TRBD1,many,TGTGCCAGCAGCCTGGAAGGACAGGTCGGGATTGAAAAACTGTTTTTT,CASSLEGQVGIEKLFF
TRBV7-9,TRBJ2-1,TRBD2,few,TGTGCCAGCAGAGCGGGAGCGCATTCTGGTGAGCAGTTCTTC,CASRAGAHSGEQFF
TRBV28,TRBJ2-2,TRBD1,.,TGTGCCAGCAGTCGGACAGGGAGCACCGGGGAGCTGTTTTTT,CASSRTGSTGELFF
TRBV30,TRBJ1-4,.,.,TGTGCCTGGAGTGGCCCCAGGGGAGAAAAACTGTTTTTT,CAWSGPRGEKLFF
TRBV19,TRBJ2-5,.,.,TGTGCCAGTACCGAAGCCAACGGGGGACAAGAGACCCAGTACTTC,CASTEANGGQETQYF
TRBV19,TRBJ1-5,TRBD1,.,TGTGCCAGTAGTTCTACAGGGGGCGGTCAGCCCCAGCATTTT,CASSSTGGGQPQHF
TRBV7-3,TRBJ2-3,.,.,TGTGCCAGCAGCTTAAACAGTTTCCCAGATACGCAGTATTTT,CASSLNSFPDTQYF
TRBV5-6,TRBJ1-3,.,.,TGTGCCAGCAGCCCTCAAGCAGGACTCTCTGGAAACACCATATATTTT,CASSPQAGLSGNTIYF
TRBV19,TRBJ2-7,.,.,TGTGCCAGTAACAGGCAGGCTACCTACGAGCAGTACTTC,CASNRQATYEQYF
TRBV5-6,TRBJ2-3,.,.,TGTGCCAGCAGCTTGGGGCGGATCAGCACAGATACGCAGTATTTT,CASSLGRISTDTQYF
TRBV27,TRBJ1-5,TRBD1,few,TGTGCCAGCAGTTCCTACAGGGGTGGCAATCAGCCCCAGCATTTT,CASSSYRGGNQPQHF
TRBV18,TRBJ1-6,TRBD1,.,TGTGCCAGCTCACTAAGGGACAGGAGCAATTCACCCCTCCACTTT,CASSLRDRSNSPLHF
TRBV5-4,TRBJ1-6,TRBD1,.,TGTGCCAGCAGCGCCTGGGACAGGGATAATTCACCCCTCCACTTT,CASSAWDRDNSPLHF
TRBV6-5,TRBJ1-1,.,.,TGTGCCAGCAGGCGTCCGGGACATAGGAACACTGAAGCTTTCTTT,CASRRPGHRNTEAFF
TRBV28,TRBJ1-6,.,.,TGTGCCAGCAGTAAGGGCGGGCGGGCCCTCCACTTT,CASSKGGRALHF
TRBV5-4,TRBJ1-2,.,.,TGTGCCAGCACCTCTAAGCGACCACTCGATTCCTATGGCTACACCTTC,CASTSKRPLDSYGYTF
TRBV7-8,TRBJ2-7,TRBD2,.,TGTGCCAGCAGCTTCCCCGGACTAGCGGGGACCTACGAGCAGTACTTC,CASSFPGLAGTYEQYF
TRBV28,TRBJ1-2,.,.,TGTGCCAGCACCTACCGGGTTAACTATGGCTACACCTTC,CASTYRVNYGYTF
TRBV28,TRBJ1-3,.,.,TGTGCCAGCAGTTTAAGAAGGGGAGGAAACACCATATATTTT,CASSLRRGGNTIYF
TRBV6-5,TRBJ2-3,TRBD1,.,TGTGCCAGTTATCTACGCCAGGGGGCAGATACGCAGTATTTT,CASYLRQGADTQYF
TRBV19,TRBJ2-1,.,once,TGTGCCAGTAGTAACCCGGACGGAAGGGGTGAGCAGTTCTTC,CASSNPDGRGEQFF